The 22 T cell receptor beta chains presented below share a single source sample, sequenced in a study of blood T cells in healthy people across ages (dated by TCRdb to about 2015). Libraries were constructed by 5' RACE. The run used an Illumina HiSeq 2500. A second PCR of 7 to 11 cycles was run with a J-beta primer mix and a sample-barcoded 5' primer. The public reads were quality trimmed at Q25 with fastp and then assembled into clones with MiXCR by TCRdb, keeping productive beta chains. Identical CDR3 protein sequences are pooled into one entry, listed with their most common genes and DNA. The sample table shows over 1,300,000 distinct CDR3 sequences, and 59% are seen once. The ten largest make up 6.5% to 8% of the sample. The sample was blood. These receptors originate from a man aged 18 to 29 in good health.

The chain combines TRBV13 with TRBJ2-5; the D is unclear. CDR3 size: 14 residues. The V and J ends lost 0 bases and 1 base respectively, with 6 bases between them. The germline gives CDR1 PRHDT, CDR2 FYEKMQ (reference sequence). The DNA of the CDR3 is TGTGCCAGCAGCTTAGGGGTAGCCCAAGAGACCCAGTACTTC. It yields the protein CASSLGVAQETQYF.

This chain links TRBV5-1 with TRBJ2-3; the D gene is possibly TRBD2 (5 bases). V gave up 0 bases and J gave up 6 bases, with 14 bases separating them. CDR1 SGHRS and CDR2 YFSETQ come from the germline V gene. CDR3 length equals 15 residues. CDR3 amino acids: CASSLVGGPVDTQYF. The CDR3 coding sequence is TGCGCCAGCAGCTTGGTGGGCGGGCCCGTTGATACGCAGTATTTT. The whole variable domain, filled in from reference TRBV5-1 and TRBJ2-3, reads KAGVTQTPRYLIKTRGQQVTLSCSPISGHRSVSWYQQTPGQGLQFLFEYFSETQRNKGNFPGRFSGRQFSNSRSEMNVSTLELGDSALYLCASSLVGGPVDTQYFGPGTRLTVL.

This clonotype was counted once. The J gene is TRBJ1-2, the V gene TRBV3-1; 7 bases align to TRBD1. CDR1 is LGHDT and CDR2 is YNNKEL in the germline V gene (reference sequence). This CDR3 has 16 residues. After removal of 4 bases from V and 3 bases from J, the junction contained 11 bases not matched to a gene. The CDR3 is CASSPRRDSFYYGYTF. Written as DNA, the CDR3 is TGTGCCAGCAGCCCGCGCCGGGACAGTTTTTACTATGGCTACACCTTC.

The chain joins TRBV27 to TRBJ2-4; perhaps TRBD2 as D (5 bases). The J call may be mistaken, given a closer DNA end match to TRBJ2-5. The V gene's germline CDR1 is MNHEY and CDR2 SMNVEV (reference sequence). The CDR3 sequence is 15 residues long. For the CDR3, the DNA is TGTGCCAGCAGTTTTGGGAGCAGAGTTCAAGAGACCCAGTACTTC. It encodes CASSFGSRVQETQYF.

The genes are TRBV6-5 and TRBJ2-1; 12 bases are a match to TRBD2. CDR1 and CDR2 (germline): MNHEY, SVGAGI. The length of the CDR3 is 16 residues. V shed 2 bases and J 9 bases; nucleotides not matched to a gene: 8. The CDR3 spells CASSYLLAGGPGEQFF. CDR3 DNA: TGTGCCAGCAGTTACCTCCTAGCGGGAGGGCCAGGTGAGCAGTTCTTC.

V gene TRBV4-1 combines with J gene TRBJ2-7; no clear D gene. The CDR3 length is 14 residues. The germline gives CDR1 MGHRA, CDR2 YSYEKL. The ends were cut back, 3 bases at V and 3 bases at J, with 12 bases in the middle. CDR3 bases: TGCGCCAGCAGCCATCCTGGACGGATCTACGAGCAGTACTTC. It codes for CASSHPGRIYEQYF.

This chain links TRBV9 with TRBJ2-7; D is undetermined. The CDR3 sequence is 15 residues long. The V and J ends lost 0 bases and 2 bases respectively, with 12 bases between them. Germline values: CDR1 SGDLS, CDR2 YYNGEE. The CDR3 DNA reads as TGTGCCAGCAGCGTAGCGGCGGCAGAACCCTACGAGCAGTACTTC. It codes for CASSVAAAEPYEQYF.

This clonotype was seen a handful of times. V is TRBV7-2 and J is TRBJ2-5; D possibly corresponds to TRBD1 (5 bases). The germline V gene has CDR1 SGHTA and CDR2 FQGNSA. The CDR3 loop spans 14 amino acids. With 8 bases removed from V and 1 base from J, the gap between germline ends came to 14 bases. The CDR3 nucleotides read TGTGCCAGCGGGCCACTTAGGGGCCAAGAGACCCAGTACTTC. Translating gives CASGPLRGQETQYF.

This clonotype has more than one count but fewer than ten. The J gene is TRBJ2-1, the V gene TRBV20-1; D is unresolved. This CDR3 region has 14 residues. Trimming cost V 6 bases and J 8 bases, with 20 bases left between them. Germline values: CDR1 DFQATT, CDR2 SNEGSKA (reference sequence). The CDR3, as DNA: TGCAGTGCCAAACGGGTAGCTTTGGTATATGAGCAGTTCTTC. Amino acids: CSAKRVALVYEQFF.

This chain connects TRBV12-3 or TRBV12-4 to TRBJ2-2; 13 bases align to TRBD2. J gave up 4 bases and V 5 bases, and 1 base lay outside the gene matches. The CDR3 sequence is 15 residues long. DNA for the CDR3: TGTGCCAGCAGTGGACTAGCGGGAGTCACCGGGGAGCTGTTTTTT. Encoded protein: CASSGLAGVTGELFF.

The V call is TRBV5-6, the J call TRBJ1-2; D is perhaps TRBD1 (5 bases). CDR1 and CDR2 (germline): SGHDT, YYEEEE. V lost 3 bases and J 0 bases, leaving 18 bases between the germline ends. This CDR3 contains 17 residues. The CDR3 here is CASSWVGIGQANYGYTF. DNA for the CDR3: TGTGCCAGCAGCTGGGTGGGGATAGGACAAGCTAACTATGGCTACACCTTC.

The chain has TRBV27 and TRBJ1-1; the D is unclear. The germline CDR1 and CDR2 sequences are MNHEY and SMNVEV (reference sequence). Trimming took 6 bases from V and 0 from J, leaving 11 bases between them. The CDR3 length is 14 residues. The CDR3 DNA reads as TGTGCCAGCAGCCCCGGTCACTTGAACACTGAAGCTTTCTTT. It codes for CASSPGHLNTEAFF.

This clonotype was recorded only once. The V call is TRBV2, the J call TRBJ1-2; 7 nucleotides line up with TRBD1. Germline CDR1 and CDR2: SNHLY and FYNNEI. Trimming cost V 4 bases and J 4 bases; bases outside gene matches: 6. The length of the CDR3 is 14 residues. This chain's CDR3 is CASSVDRRTYGYTF. In nucleotides, the CDR3 is TGTGCCAGCAGTGTGGACAGGAGAACCTATGGCTACACCTTC.

The CDR3 spells CASSYASGLGNTEAFF. The CDR3 DNA reads as TGTGCCAGCAGTTACGCAAGCGGACTCGGGAACACTGAAGCTTTCTTT. The J gene is TRBJ1-1, the V gene TRBV6-5; D is undetermined. Germline V gene lookup returns CDR1 MNHEY and CDR2 SVGAGI. The V end was cut by 2 bases, the J end by 1 base, with 14 bases between. This CDR3 contains 16 residues.

J is TRBJ2-1 and V is TRBV10-2; either TRBD1 or TRBD2 may fit D (5 bases each). Trimming shortened V by 0 bases and J by 8 bases, and 17 bases separated the two germline ends. The CDR3 has 16 amino acids. CDR1 WSHSY and CDR2 SAAADI come from the germline V gene. CDR3 bases: TGCGCCAGCAGTGAGTCGCCGGGCACAGGACTCGATGAGCAGTTCTTC. This translates into CASSESPGTGLDEQFF.

The J gene is TRBJ1-2, the V gene TRBV5-1; D unresolved. Germline V gene lookup returns CDR1 SGHRS and CDR2 YFSETQ. This CDR3 spans 16 amino acids. V was shortened by 2 bases and J by 3 bases, with 17 bases between the two germline ends. The CDR3 DNA reads TGCGCCAGCAGCTTCACACCGGGTCCCTGGGACTATGGCTACACCTTC. It translates to CASSFTPGPWDYGYTF.

This clonotype was seen a few times. This chain joins TRBV11-2 and TRBJ1-1, with D maybe TRBD1 (5 bases). Trimming cost V 1 base and J 6 bases, with 9 bases left between them. Germline V gives CDR1 SGHAT, CDR2 FQNNGV. CDR3 length: 13 residues. This chain's CDR3 is CASSLGSGAEAFF. CDR3 nucleotide sequence: TGTGCCAGCAGCTTAGGGTCGGGGGCTGAAGCTTTCTTT.

The genes are TRBV14 and TRBJ2-7; 8 bases line up with TRBD2. The germline V gene has CDR1 SGHDN and CDR2 FVKESK. The length of the CDR3 is 15 residues. V lost 4 bases and J lost 3; bases outside the gene matches: 8. This CDR3 reads CASSPATSAYYEQYF. CDR3 DNA sequence: TGTGCCAGCAGCCCGGCGACTAGCGCCTACTACGAGCAGTACTTC.

J is TRBJ2-5 and V is TRBV20-1; D possibly matches TRBD1 or TRBD2 (5 bases each). Germline CDR1 and CDR2: DFQATT and SNEGSKA (reference sequence). V was clipped by 3 bases and J by 11 bases, with 22 bases between them. The CDR3 length is 14 residues. The CDR3 coding sequence is TGCAGTGCTAGCGGGGCAAACTCCTACAATGAGCAGTACTTC. It yields the protein CSASGANSYNEQYF.

The CDR3 bases are TGCAGTGCTAGAGGTTGGGTCGGAACCTACGAGCAGTACTTC. Translation gives CSARGWVGTYEQYF. V and J are TRBV20-1 and TRBJ2-7, with D unresolved. CDR1 is DFQATT and CDR2 is SNEGSKA in the germline V gene (reference sequence). The CDR3 is 14 residues long. Trimming took 1 base from V and 2 from J, leaving 12 bases between them.

The chain joins TRBV7-9 to TRBJ1-2; no firm D call. Germline-derived CDR1 and CDR2 are SEHNR and FQNEAQ (reference sequence). V gave up 0 bases and J gave up 1 base, with 12 bases separating them. The CDR3 contains 16 residues. The CDR3 loop reads CASSLAVHMYNYGYTF. For the CDR3, the DNA is TGTGCCAGCAGCTTAGCGGTACATATGTATAACTATGGCTACACCTTC.

At least ten counts were recorded for this clonotype. Mismatch with germline at one junction end may stem from a read error. The CDR3 region has the DNA TGTGCCAGCAGCTTAGCGGGGGGGTCCTACGAGCAGTACTTC. Translating it yields CASSLAGGSYEQYF. This sequence joins TRBV5-1 and TRBJ2-7; 11 bases fit TRBD2. CDR3 size: 14 residues. Germline V gene sequence: CDR1 SGHRS, CDR2 YFSETQ.